The clone carrying this T cell receptor beta chain has a handful of counts. The antigen remains undetermined. 5'RACE primed from the constant segment yielded TCR alpha and TCR beta cDNA libraries bearing sample barcodes and UMIs. TCRdb re-called the 5' RACE reads with MiXCR, one entry per CDR3 protein. The data hold 350,000 to 400,000 distinct CDR3 sequences, with 21% observed a single time. The data originate from a study of T-cell memory formation after mild COVID-19. Study-wide background: Largely, TCR clusters stayed within a single donor. Study observations and caveats: CD4+ contracting clones were found mainly in CM and EM, and CD8+ ones in EMRA. That cross-reactive memory joined was suggested by some responding clones appearing in pre-infection memory.

With V trimmed by 4 bases and J by 8 bases, 17 bases remained unmatched. The CDR3 consists of 17 residues. Germline assignment: CDR1 SGHRS and CDR2 YFSETQ. V is TRBV5-1 and J is TRBJ1-2, with 10 bases fitting TRBD1. The sequencing input was PBMCs or a T cell subset sorted from them (not recorded which). This TCR derives from an adult woman who had mild COVID-19 (a few samples of this study predate the infection). Cell type and time point are not known. This CDR3 is CASSDPGTGVGGGGYTF. In DNA, the CDR3 is TGCGCCAGCAGCGACCCCGGGACAGGGGTAGGGGGTGGAGGCTACACCTTC.